This T cell receptor (beta chain) was sequenced for a study of blood T cell repertoires in COVID-19. Here immunoSEQ multiplex PCR was the method, and the copy in TCRdb shows in-frame clones only, minus some. The repertoire holds some 270,000 clones, with around nine tenths as singletons. This clone appeared a single time. The CDR3 covers 16 residues. V was trimmed by 7 bases and J by 1 base, leaving 16 bases between them. Germline CDR1 and CDR2: KGHSH and LQKENI. The sample was peripheral blood. This rearrangement joins TRBV18 to TRBJ2-2; no reliable D call. This TCR came from a woman aged 55 to 70 who had recovered from COVID-19. The CDR3 sequence is CASFSPMNWNTGELFF. CDR3 coding DNA: TGTGCCAGCTTTTCTCCCATGAACTGGAACACCGGGGAGCTGTTTTTT. Variable domain in full (rest from reference TRBV18 and TRBJ2-2): NAGVMQNPRHLVRRRGQEARLRCSPMKGHSHVYWYRQLPEEGLKFMVYLQKENIIDESGMPKERFSAEFPKEGPSILRIQQVVRGDSAAYFCASFSPMNWNTGELFFGEGSRLTVL.